Sequencing of this T cell receptor beta chain was carried out in a study of shared clonotypes between healthy human individuals. Findings and caveats of the study: Clonotype sharing across donors was expected to vary with sequencing depth.

The CDR3 loop spans 16 amino acids. CDR1 is SQVTM and CDR2 is ANQGSEA in the germline V gene. With V trimmed by 5 bases and J by 2 bases, 9 bases remained unmatched. Terminally differentiated effector memory CD45RA+ cells were left out of the naive CD8 fraction, which was CD45RO-negative and positively selected for CCR7. Profiled with immunoSEQ multiplex PCR; TCRdb holds only in-frame clones, not every one. Of about 2 million clones detected, approximately 95% appear once; the ten largest clones hold 0.85% to 1.2%. Details on this clone: What it binds is unknown.

The rearrangement joins TRBV29-1 to TRBJ2-1; the match to TRBD1 covers 10 bases. This clonotype originated in a man aged 18 to 35 in good health. The sample consisted of naive CD8+ T cells sorted from blood. In DNA form, the CDR3 reads TGCAGCGTTTTCGGGACAGGGGTGTCGGCCTACAATGAGCAGTTCTTC. This sequence encodes CSVFGTGVSAYNEQFF.